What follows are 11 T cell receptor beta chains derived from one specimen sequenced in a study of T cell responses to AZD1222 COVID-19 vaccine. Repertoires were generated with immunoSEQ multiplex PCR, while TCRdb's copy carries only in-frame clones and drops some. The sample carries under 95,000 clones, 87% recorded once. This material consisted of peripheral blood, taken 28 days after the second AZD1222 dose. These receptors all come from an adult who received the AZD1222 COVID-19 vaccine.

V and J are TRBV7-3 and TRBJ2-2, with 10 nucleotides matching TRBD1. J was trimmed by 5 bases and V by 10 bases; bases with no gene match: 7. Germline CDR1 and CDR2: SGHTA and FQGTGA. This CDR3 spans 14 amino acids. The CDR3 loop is CATAAGQGTGELFF. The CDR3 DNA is TGTGCCACCGCGGCGGGACAGGGGACCGGGGAGCTGTTTTTT.

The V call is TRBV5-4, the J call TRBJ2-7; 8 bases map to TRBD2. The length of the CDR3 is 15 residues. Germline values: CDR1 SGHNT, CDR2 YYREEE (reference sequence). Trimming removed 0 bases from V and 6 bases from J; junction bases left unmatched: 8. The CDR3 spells CASSLEGGGPAEQYF. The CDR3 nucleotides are TGTGCCAGCAGCTTGGAGGGCGGGGGGCCGGCCGAGCAGTACTTC.

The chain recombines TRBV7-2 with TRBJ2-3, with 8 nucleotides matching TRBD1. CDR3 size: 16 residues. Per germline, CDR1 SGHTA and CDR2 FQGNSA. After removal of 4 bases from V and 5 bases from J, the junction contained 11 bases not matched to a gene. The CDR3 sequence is CASSYNQGAMGDTQYF. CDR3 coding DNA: TGTGCCAGCAGCTACAACCAGGGGGCCATGGGAGATACGCAGTATTTT.

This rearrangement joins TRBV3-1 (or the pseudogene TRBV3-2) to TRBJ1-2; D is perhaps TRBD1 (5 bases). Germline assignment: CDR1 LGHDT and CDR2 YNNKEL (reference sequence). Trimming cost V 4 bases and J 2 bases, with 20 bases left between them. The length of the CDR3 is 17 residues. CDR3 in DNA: TGTGCCAGCAGCCGATCCCAGGGCGGGTTAGGGAACTATGGCTACACCTTC. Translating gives CASSRSQGGLGNYGYTF.

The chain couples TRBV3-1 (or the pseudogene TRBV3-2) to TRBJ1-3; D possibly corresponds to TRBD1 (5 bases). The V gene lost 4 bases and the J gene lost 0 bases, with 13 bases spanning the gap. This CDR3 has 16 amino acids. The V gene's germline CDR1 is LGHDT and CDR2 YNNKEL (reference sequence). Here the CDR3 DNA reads TGTGCCAGCAGCCTTGCAGGGTCCGACTCTGGAAACACCATATATTTT. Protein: CASSLAGSDSGNTIYF.

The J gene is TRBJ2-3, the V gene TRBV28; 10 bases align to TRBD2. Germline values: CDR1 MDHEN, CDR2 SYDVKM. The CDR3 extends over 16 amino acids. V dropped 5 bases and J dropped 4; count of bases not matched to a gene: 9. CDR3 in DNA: TGTGCCAGCAGTCCTCAGCGGGGGGGCCTCCCAGATACGCAGTATTTT. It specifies CASSPQRGGLPDTQYF.

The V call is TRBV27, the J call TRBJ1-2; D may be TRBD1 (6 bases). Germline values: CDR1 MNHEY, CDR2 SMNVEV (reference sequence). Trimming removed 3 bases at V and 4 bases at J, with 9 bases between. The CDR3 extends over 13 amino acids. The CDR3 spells CASSLDSFYGYTF. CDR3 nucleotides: TGTGCCAGCAGTTTGGACAGCTTCTATGGCTACACCTTC.

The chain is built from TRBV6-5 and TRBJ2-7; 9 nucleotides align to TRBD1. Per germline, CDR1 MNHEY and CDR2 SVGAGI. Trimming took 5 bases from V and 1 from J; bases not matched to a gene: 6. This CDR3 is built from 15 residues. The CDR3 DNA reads TGTGCCAGCAGTAACCTACAGGGGGCGTCCTACGAGCAGTACTTC. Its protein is CASSNLQGASYEQYF.

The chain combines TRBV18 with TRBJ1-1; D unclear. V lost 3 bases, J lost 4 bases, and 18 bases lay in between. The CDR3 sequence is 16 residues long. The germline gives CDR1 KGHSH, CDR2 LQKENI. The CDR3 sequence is CASSPSGRVVVTEAFF. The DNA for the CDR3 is TGTGCCAGCTCACCCTCGGGGAGGGTTGTGGTCACTGAAGCTTTCTTT.

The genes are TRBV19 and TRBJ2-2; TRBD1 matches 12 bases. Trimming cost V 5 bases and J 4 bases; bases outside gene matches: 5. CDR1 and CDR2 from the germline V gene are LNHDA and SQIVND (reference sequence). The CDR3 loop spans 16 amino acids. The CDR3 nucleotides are TGTGCCAGTAGTCCGGGACAGGGGGCTGGCACCGGGGAGCTGTTTTTT. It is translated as CASSPGQGAGTGELFF.

Written as DNA, the CDR3 is TGTGCCAGCAGCCCCCAGGCCAGGGTAGCCGGGGAGCTGTTTTTT. This codes for CASSPQARVAGELFF. This chain connects TRBV6-5 to TRBJ2-2, with D maybe TRBD1 (5 bases). The V and J ends lost 6 bases and 6 bases respectively, with 17 bases between them. The CDR3 is 15 residues long. Germline values: CDR1 MNHEY, CDR2 SVGAGI.